A selection of T cell receptor beta chains follows, all from one sample in a study of beta chain features in type 1 diabetes. Assay used: immunoSEQ multiplex PCR; TCRdb lists only in-frame clones, some missing. The sample has about 240,000 clones; about 30% are singletons. What was sequenced was central memory CD4+ T cells from blood. All receptors derive from a man aged 25-45 years in good health. CDR3s leave out the opening cysteine and the closing phenylalanine or tryptophan. A D gene is named only where the DNA matches it firmly.

v_call d_call cdr3_aa
TRBV6-5 NA ASSDKGRAEF
TRBV30 NA ASVPRSGNTIY
TRBV28 TRBD1 ASSVGQAGNEQY
TRBV28 NA ASRSRDEQY
TRBV5-1 NA ASSFVGYEQY
TRBV29-1 NA SVEELGNYGYT
TRBV5-1 NA ASSLAGTSYEQY
TRBV19 NA ASSADNEQF
TRBV30 NA AWTGKTNYGYT
TRBV6-5 TRBD1 ASSVPGQGMSEQY
TRBV11-2 NA ASSLVWRDNEQF
TRBV5-1 TRBD1 ASSLGGTGENIQY
TRBV28 NA ASSDSGTEAF
TRBV5-1 NA ASSLGTQRETQY
TRBV28 NA ASRFSFLNEQF
TRBV7-9 NA ASSTAGREKAF
TRBV25-1 NA ASSDQGETQY
TRBV7-2 NA ASSLRQGPSYEQY
TRBV9 TRBD2 ASSVAASGGTDTQY
TRBV18 NA ASSPAGADTQY
TRBV16 NA ASSQGMDFYGYT
TRBV30 NA AWMQETQY
TRBV18 NA ASSEPGRWSSGANVLT
TRBV4-3 NA ASSLRPDNTQY
TRBV7-7 NA ASSQAPEQY
TRBV18 NA ASSDDPGTQY
TRBV30 NA ARALVLNEQF
TRBV30 NA AWSAGSGTEAF
TRBV5-4 TRBD1 ASSSKTGGDAEAF
TRBV25-1 NA ASNHNKGNEQF
TRBV11-2 NA ASSPPKVDTQY
TRBV5-1 TRBD2 ASRRAGTSTDTQY
TRBV5-1 NA ASSLARGNTEAF
TRBV11-2 TRBD2 ASSLASGPSSYNEQF
TRBV15 NA ATSTSASGRTISGANVLT
TRBV4-3 NA ASSQEARSSEQF
TRBV25-1 NA ASSDSGGLLTEAF
TRBV5-1 TRBD2 ASSTGLAGAHEQY
TRBV5-6 TRBD2 ASSLITSVNEQF
TRBV7-2 TRBD1 ASDGQGYNEQF
TRBV30 NA AWRGTVQETQY
TRBV7-2 TRBD1 ASSSTGGPYEQY
TRBV5-4 TRBD1 ASSSRQGASYNEQF
TRBV30 NA AWSWGRRNEQF
TRBV7-2 NA ASSLGYYTGELF
TRBV2 NA ASSTTGLDTQY
TRBV30 NA AWRILNSPLH
TRBV14 NA ASSRDGNTEAF
TRBV10-2 NA ASSGYEQY
TRBV5-4 NA ASRQGSGANVLT
TRBV11-2 NA ASSLDPTGLLAKNIQY
TRBV20-1 NA SAEKEQF
TRBV6-5 TRBD1 ASSSTGPHNEQF
TRBV4-3 NA ASSQAALDTQY
TRBV6-1 NA ASSAGTTYEQY
TRBV28 NA AIADTSYEQY
TRBV29-1 NA SVDSWSETQY
TRBV30 NA AWSVGLGLAYEQY